This T cell receptor (beta chain) was observed in a study of blood T cell repertoires in COVID-19. This CDR3 is built from 13 residues. CDR1 and CDR2 from the germline V gene are SGDLS and YYNGEE. V was cut by 0 bases and J by 4 bases, with 8 bases left in between. In the study's own analysis: It was from reference gene primer amplification that nucleated cell counts were estimated. Using immunoSEQ multiplex PCR, the repertoire was profiled, and TCRdb retains in-frame clones only, with some absent. Clone size and V and J calls were adopted from that table, with D and trimming inferred from the DNA. This table has 200,000 to 250,000 clones, about 86% appearing once.

Sequencing used PBMCs or T cells enriched from blood (not recorded which). V and J are TRBV9 and TRBJ2-7; D gene unclear. The TCR sequence derives from a woman aged 45 to 65 in a cohort exposed to, infected with or recovered from COVID-19 (not recorded which). CDR3 sequence (DNA): TGTGCCAGCAGCGTAGGGCTCAATTACGAGCAGTACTTC. The encoded protein is CASSVGLNYEQYF.